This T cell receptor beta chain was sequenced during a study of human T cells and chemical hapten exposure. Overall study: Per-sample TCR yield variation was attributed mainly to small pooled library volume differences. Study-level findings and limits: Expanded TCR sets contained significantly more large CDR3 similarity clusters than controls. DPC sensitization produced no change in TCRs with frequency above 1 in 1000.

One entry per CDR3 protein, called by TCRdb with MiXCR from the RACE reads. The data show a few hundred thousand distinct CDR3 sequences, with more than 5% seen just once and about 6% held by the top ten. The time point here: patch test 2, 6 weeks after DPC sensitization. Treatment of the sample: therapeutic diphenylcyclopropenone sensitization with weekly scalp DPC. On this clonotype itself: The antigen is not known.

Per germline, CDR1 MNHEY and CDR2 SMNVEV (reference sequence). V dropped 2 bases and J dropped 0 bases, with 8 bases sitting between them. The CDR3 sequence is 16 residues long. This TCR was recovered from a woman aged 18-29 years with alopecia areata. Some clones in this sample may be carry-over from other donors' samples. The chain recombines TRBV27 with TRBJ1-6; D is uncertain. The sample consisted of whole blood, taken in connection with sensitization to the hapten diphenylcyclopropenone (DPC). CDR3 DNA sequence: TGTGCCAGCAGTTTACCGGGGAGCTCCTATAATTCACCCCTCCACTTT. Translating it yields CASSLPGSSYNSPLHF.